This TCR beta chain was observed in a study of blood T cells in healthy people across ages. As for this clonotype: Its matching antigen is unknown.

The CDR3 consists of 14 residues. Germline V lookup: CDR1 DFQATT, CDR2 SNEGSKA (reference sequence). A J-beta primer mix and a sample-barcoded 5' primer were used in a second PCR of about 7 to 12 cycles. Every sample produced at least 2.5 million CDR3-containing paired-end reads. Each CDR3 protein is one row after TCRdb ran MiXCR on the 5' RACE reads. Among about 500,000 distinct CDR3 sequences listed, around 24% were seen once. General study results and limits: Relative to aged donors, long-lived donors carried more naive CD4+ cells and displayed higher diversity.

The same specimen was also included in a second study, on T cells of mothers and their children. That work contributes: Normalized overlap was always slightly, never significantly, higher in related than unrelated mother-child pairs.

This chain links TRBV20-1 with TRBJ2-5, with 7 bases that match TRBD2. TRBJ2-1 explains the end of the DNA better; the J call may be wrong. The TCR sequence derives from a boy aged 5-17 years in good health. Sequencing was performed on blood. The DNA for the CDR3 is TGCAGTGCTAGAGAGGCGGGAGTTAGGAGTGAGCAGTTCTTC. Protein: CSAREAGVRSEQFF.